This passage covers 4 T cell receptor beta chains from one sample sequenced in a study of human T cells and chemical hapten exposure. TCRdb re-derived calls from the RACE reads in MiXCR, one entry per CDR3 protein. The table has more than 70,000 distinct CDR3 sequences, 9.5% to 13% seen once; the top ten hold more than 0.85%. Noted time point: patch test 3, about 24 weeks after DPC sensitization. Sample treatment: therapeutic diphenylcyclopropenone sensitization with weekly scalp DPC. The material sequenced was whole blood, taken in connection with sensitization to the hapten diphenylcyclopropenone (DPC). The receptor source for this set is a woman aged 25 to 39 with alopecia areata. Some clones in this sample may be carry-over from other donors' samples.

The sample holds a few counts of this clonotype. The chain links TRBV29-1 to TRBJ2-7; perhaps TRBD2 as D (5 bases). Per the germline V gene, CDR1 is SQVTM and CDR2 is ANQGSEA. Trimming pared 0 bases from V and 3 bases from J, leaving 15 bases between. The CDR3 length is 15 residues. CDR3 residues: CSVEDPWTGSYEQYF. Written as DNA, the CDR3 is TGCAGCGTTGAAGATCCGTGGACTGGAAGCTACGAGCAGTACTTC.

The chain employs TRBV24-1 and TRBJ2-3; TRBD2 matches at 9 bases. The germline V gene has CDR1 KGHDR and CDR2 SFDVKD. The CDR3 has 17 amino acids. Trimming at V came to 3 bases and at J to 1 base, leaving 7 bases not matched to a gene. CDR3 residues: CATSDPGVAGGTDTQYF. CDR3 coding DNA: TGTGCCACCAGTGATCCTGGAGTAGCGGGGGGCACAGATACGCAGTATTTT.

This clonotype has only a few counts. Here the CDR3 reads CATSAGGPPYNEQFF. The CDR3 region has the DNA TGTGCCACCAGCGCCGGGGGGCCGCCCTACAATGAGCAGTTCTTC. V usage is TRBV24-1 and J usage is TRBJ2-1, with a weak D call TRBD2 (7 bases). Germline-derived CDR1 and CDR2 are KGHDR and SFDVKD. Deletions cut 7 bases from V and 2 bases from J, with 14 bases between. This CDR3 spans 15 amino acids.

This clonotype was detected a few times. The rearrangement links TRBV6-4 to TRBJ2-1; 8 bases agree with TRBD2. V dropped 6 bases and J dropped 6; count of bases not matched to a gene: 4. This CDR3 has 13 residues. CDR1 MRHNA and CDR2 SNTAGT come from the germline V gene. CDR3 in amino acids: CASSSGGVNEQFF. The CDR3 bases are TGTGCCAGCAGCTCGGGGGGGGTCAATGAGCAGTTCTTC.